The TCR beta chain described here comes from a study of shared clonotypes between healthy human individuals (dated by TCRdb to about 2020). With respect to the entire study: The cohort included three men and two women between 18 and 49 years of age. The study deeply sequenced blood TCR repertoires of several healthy adults to estimate repertoire size and the extent of clonotype sharing between individuals. Per donor, three plates each were used for CD4 naive and CD4 memory, two for CD8 naive, and one for CD8 memory. Libraries were prepared and TCR repertoires were sequenced by different laboratories using diverse techniques, in order to increase sequencing depth and limit assay-specific biases. Each donor's leukapheresis produced roughly between roughly 0.85 and 10 billion PBMCs. Beyond this particular receptor, the publication reports: Pairwise subsampling indicated that sequencing depth was expected to affect the degree of clonotype sharing among donors. Naive subsets generally had larger estimated clonotype richness than memory subsets did. Clonotypes shared by all four sorted-subset donors showed higher generation probabilities than non-shared clonotypes. Even with the large sequencing depth, rarefaction of the sorted-subset datasets indicated that sequencing was incomplete. Approximately 4.8% of naive CD4, 3.5% of naive CD8, approximately 2% of memory CD4, and roughly 0.4% of memory CD8 clonotypes were shared across several donors. Only blood was sampled, and tissue TCR repertoires likely differ from those in blood. The small number of donors limited the genetic and exposure-history diversity represented.

Trimming accounts for 7 bases at V and 5 bases at J, while the number of junction bases matched to no gene is 13. Measured from the cysteine to the phenylalanine, the CDR3 is 15 residues long. The CDR3 DNA has 45 bases and is translated from base 1. CDR1 MDHEN and CDR2 SYDVKM are derived from the germline V gene. TCR CDR3 regions were amplified from genomic DNA by multiplex PCR using the deep immunoSEQ assay. Extracted genomic DNA from each cell subset was distributed evenly across all wells of several immunoSEQ 96-well plates, and each plate was treated as a replicate. For sorted subsets, 200 to 250 ng of genomic DNA, equivalent to some 33,000 T cell genomes, went into each replicate PCR. Purified libraries were quantified with a Qubit 3.0 fluorometer, sized on a Bioanalyzer 2100, and re-quantified with the KAPA Library Quantification kit. A separate single-read 150-cycle Illumina NextSeq 550 flow cell was used to sequence each immunoSEQ 96-well plate. The original methods were these. Because only junctional sequences without quality scores were contained in the immunoSEQ output, filtering matching that applied to full-length reads could not be performed. To assign V/J genes and CDR3, sequences were annotated against IMGT germline references using PyIR, a Python wrapper for IgBLAST v1.9. Any read was removed if the V/J assignment was weak (E-value above 1e-6), the CDR3 was missing, or the read contained stop codons, out-of-frame junctions, or ambiguous translated residues. V3J clonotypes were defined as sequences sharing the same inferred V gene, J gene, and CDR3 amino acid sequence. Percentage overlap between repertoires was computed as shared unique clonotypes divided by the size of the smaller repertoire. RTK rarefaction, the Chao1 estimator, and Recon v2.1 estimates of unobserved clonotypes were used to assess repertoire richness. OLGA was used to compute generation probabilities for all TCRbeta clonotypes that the gDNA method yielded from a few donors. TCRdb mirrors the immuneACCESS table, restricted to in-frame sequences. Some clones are absent from its copies; in checked studies, under half trace to an unresolved V gene, and the reason for the others is unknown. V and J calls and clone size are given by that table; D and trimming were obtained from the DNA. Here the sample has approximately 2,000,000 clones; approximately 92% occur a single time. The ten largest clones take up 1.5% to 2% of the sample.

CD8 naive samples consisted of CD45RO-negative cells that were positively selected for CCR7, yielding a CD45RA+CCR7+ population without TemRA cells. The donors were healthy, HIV-negative adults who had no recently reported acute infections or vaccinations. All donors were Caucasian adults living in Nashville, Tennessee, USA. After blood collection by leukapheresis, PBMCs were isolated using Ficoll-Histopaque density gradient centrifugation and then cryopreserved in the vapor phase of liquid nitrogen. Purity and quantity of every magnetically sorted T cell population were checked by analytical flow cytometry. Genomic DNA was isolated from every sorted fraction and measured by UV absorbance on a Nanodrop 2000c. A word on this clone: The antigen this receptor binds is unknown. No quality values exist for individual bases; no much larger clone is one base distant.

The sequencing sample was made of naive CD8+ T cells from PBMCs. The cell subset or site tag for this specimen amounts to: CD45RA+CCR7+. The source of this sequence is a man between 18 and 35 years old in good health. Some clones in this sample may be carry-over from other donors' samples. The rearrangement joined TRBV28 to TRBJ2-7, and TRBD1 aligns with 8 junction nucleotides. This receptor carries the CDR3 CASTQEGQGQNEQYF. The DNA sequence is as follows: TGTGCCAGCACCCAGGAAGGACAGGGTCAGAACGAGCAGTACTTC.